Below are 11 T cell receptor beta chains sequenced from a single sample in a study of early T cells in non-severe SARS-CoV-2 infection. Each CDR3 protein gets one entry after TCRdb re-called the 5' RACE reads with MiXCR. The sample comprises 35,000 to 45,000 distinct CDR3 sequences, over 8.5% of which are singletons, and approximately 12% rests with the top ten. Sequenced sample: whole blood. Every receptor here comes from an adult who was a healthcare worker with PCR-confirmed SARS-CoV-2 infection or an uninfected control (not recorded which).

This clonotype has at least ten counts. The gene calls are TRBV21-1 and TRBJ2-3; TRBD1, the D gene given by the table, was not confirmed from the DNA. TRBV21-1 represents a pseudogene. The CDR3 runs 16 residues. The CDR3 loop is CASSKATALGGDTQYF. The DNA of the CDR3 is TGTGCCAGCAGCAAAGCGACGGCCCTAGGGGGAGATACGCAGTATTTT.

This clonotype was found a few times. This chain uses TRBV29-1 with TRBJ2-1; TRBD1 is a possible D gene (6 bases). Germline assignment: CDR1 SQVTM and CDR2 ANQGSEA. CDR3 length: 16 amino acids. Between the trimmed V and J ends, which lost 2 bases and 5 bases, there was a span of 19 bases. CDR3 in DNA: TGCAGCGTTGAAAAGGAAGGGACAAGAAATAACAATGAGCAGTTCTTC. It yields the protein CSVEKEGTRNNNEQFF.

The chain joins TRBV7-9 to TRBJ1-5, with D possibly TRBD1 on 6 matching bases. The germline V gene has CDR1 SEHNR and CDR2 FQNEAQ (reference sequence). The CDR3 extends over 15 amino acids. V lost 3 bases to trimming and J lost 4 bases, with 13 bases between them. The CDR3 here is CASSFASGTNQPQHF. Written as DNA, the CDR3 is TGTGCCAGCAGCTTCGCCTCCGGGACAAATCAGCCCCAGCATTTT.

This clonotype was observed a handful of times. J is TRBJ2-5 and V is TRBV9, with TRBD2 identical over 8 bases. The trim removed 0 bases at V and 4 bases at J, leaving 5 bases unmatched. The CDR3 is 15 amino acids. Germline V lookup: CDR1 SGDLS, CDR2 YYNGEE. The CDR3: CASSVAGGPLETQYF. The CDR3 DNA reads TGTGCCAGCAGCGTAGCGGGGGGGCCTTTAGAGACCCAGTACTTC.

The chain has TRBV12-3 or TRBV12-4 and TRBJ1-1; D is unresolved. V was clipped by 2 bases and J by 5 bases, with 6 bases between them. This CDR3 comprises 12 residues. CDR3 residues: CASSLWVTEAFF. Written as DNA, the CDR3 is TGTGCCAGCAGTTTATGGGTTACTGAAGCTTTCTTT.

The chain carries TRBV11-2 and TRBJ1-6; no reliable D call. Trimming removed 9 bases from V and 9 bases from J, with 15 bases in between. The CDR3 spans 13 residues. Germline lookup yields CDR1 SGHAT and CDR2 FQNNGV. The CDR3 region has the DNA TGTGCCAGTCCCCGTTGGCGACCTTCACCCCTCCACTTT. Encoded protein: CASPRWRPSPLHF.

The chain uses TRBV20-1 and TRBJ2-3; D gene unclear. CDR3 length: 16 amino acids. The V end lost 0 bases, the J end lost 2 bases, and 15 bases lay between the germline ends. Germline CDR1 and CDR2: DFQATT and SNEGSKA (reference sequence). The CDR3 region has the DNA TGCAGTGCTAGAGATCCCACCACACATGCCACAGATACGCAGTATTTT. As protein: CSARDPTTHATDTQYF.

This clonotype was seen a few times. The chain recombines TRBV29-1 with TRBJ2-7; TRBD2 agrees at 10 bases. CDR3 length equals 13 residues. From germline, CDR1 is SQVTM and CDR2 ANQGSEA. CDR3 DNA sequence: TGCAGTTTCCGTACTAGCGGGGAGGCCGAGCAGTACTTC. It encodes CSFRTSGEAEQYF.

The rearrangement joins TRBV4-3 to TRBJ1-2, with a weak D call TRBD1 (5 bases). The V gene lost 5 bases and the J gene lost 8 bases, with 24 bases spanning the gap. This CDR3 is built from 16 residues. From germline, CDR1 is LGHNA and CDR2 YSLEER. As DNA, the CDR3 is TGCGCCAGCAGCTTCGATCCCCAAGGGGATCCTCGAGGCTACACCTTC. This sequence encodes CASSFDPQGDPRGYTF.

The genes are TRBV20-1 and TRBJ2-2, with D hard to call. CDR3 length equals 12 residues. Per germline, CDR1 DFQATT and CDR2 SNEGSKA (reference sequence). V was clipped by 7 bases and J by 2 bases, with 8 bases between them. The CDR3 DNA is TGCAGTGTTTACACCAACACCGGGGAGCTGTTTTTT. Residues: CSVYTNTGELFF.

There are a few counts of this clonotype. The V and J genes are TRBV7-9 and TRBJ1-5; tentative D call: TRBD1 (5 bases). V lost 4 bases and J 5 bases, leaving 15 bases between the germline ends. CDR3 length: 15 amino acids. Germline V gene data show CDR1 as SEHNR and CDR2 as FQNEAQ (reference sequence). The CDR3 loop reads CASSSFTGLDQPQHF. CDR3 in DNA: TGTGCCAGCAGCTCATTTACGGGGCTAGATCAGCCCCAGCATTTT.